The subject of this entry is one T cell receptor beta chain. These data are taken from a study of T cell changes during pregnancy in multiple sclerosis. CDR1 and CDR2 from the germline V gene are LNHDA and SQIVND (reference sequence). J lost 8 bases, V lost 8 bases, and 7 bases had no gene match. The CDR3 extends over 13 amino acids. The method was immunoSEQ multiplex PCR; TCRdb's version includes in-frame clones alone and lacks a portion of them. The table lists around 80,000 clones, approximately 95% of them singletons, with 0.99% in the top ten. Sequencing was performed on peripheral blood, taken in the second trimester of pregnancy. This receptor was identified in a female donor in good health, enrolled as a control in a pregnancy study. The genes are TRBV19 and TRBJ1-4; 8 bases agree with TRBD1. CDR3 nucleotide sequence: TGTGCCAGTGAGGACAGGGCGTGGGAAAAACTGTTTTTT. It translates to CASEDRAWEKLFF.